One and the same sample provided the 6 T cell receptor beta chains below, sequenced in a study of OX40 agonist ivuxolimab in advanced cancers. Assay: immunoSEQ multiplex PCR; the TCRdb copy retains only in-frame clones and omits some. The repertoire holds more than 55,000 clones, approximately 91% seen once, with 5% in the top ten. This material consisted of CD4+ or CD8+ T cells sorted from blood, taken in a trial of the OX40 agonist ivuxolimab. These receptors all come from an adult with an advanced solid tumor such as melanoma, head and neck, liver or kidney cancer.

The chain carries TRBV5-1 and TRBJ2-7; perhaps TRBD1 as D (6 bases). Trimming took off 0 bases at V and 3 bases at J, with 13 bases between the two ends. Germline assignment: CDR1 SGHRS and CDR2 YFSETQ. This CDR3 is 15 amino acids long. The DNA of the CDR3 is TGCGCCAGCAGCTTGGAGGCAGGGGCCATCTACGAGCAGTACTTC. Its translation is CASSLEAGAIYEQYF.

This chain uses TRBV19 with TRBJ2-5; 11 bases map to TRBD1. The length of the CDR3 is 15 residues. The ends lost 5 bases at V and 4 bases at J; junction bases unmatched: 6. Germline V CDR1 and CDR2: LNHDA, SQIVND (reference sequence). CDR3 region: CASSGTGGTLETQYF. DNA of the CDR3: TGTGCCAGTAGTGGGACAGGGGGGACCTTAGAGACCCAGTACTTC.

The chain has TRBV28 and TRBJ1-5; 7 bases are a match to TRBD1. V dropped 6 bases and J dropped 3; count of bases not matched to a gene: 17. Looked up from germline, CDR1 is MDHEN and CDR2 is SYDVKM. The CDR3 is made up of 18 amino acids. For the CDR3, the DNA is TGTGCCAGCAGGAACCGGGACAGAAATCTCTTACCCAATCAGCCCCAGCATTTT. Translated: CASRNRDRNLLPNQPQHF.

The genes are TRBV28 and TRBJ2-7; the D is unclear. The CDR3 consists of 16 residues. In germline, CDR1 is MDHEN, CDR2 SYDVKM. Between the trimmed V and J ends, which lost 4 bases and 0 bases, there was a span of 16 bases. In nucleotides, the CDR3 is TGTGCCAGCAGTTCGGCCCAGACACAGTTCTCCTACGAGCAGTACTTC. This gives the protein CASSSAQTQFSYEQYF.

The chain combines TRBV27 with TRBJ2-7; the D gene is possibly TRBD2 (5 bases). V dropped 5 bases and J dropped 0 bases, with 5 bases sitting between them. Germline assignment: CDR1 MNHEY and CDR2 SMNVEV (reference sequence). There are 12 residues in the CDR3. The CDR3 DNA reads TGTGCCAGCAGTCGGGACTCCTACGAGCAGTACTTC. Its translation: CASSRDSYEQYF.

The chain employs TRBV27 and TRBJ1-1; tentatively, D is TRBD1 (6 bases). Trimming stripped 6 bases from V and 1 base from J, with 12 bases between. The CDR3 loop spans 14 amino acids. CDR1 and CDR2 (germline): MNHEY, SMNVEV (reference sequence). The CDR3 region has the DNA TGTGCCAGCAGACGACAGGAATCGAACACTGAAGCTTTCTTT. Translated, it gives CASRRQESNTEAFF.